These T cell receptor beta chains were read from a single sample in a study of beta chain features in type 1 diabetes. Clones were sequenced by immunoSEQ multiplex PCR, and TCRdb holds only the in-frame ones, with some missing. This table holds fewer than 250,000 clones, 13% to 15% found once. The sample taken for sequencing was naive CD4+ T cells from blood. The receptors originated from a woman aged 40 to 50 in good health. CDR3s include the opening cysteine and the closing phenylalanine or tryptophan. D genes are given only for firm matches. The size entry is marked missing in some rows and otherwise reads once, few, many or a size class.

cdr3_aa,cdr3_nt,d_call,j_call,v_call,clone_size
CASSQEFGYNTEAFF,TGTGCCAGCAGCCAAGAATTCGGGTACAACACTGAAGCTTTCTTT,.,TRBJ1-1,TRBV14,few
CASSVAGGIADTQYF,TGTGCCAGCAGCGTAGCGGGGGGGATCGCAGATACGCAGTATTTT,TRBD2,TRBJ2-3,TRBV9,.
CASSHTGPTGYTF,TGCGCCAGCAGCCATACAGGGCCGACTGGCTACACCTTC,.,TRBJ1-2,TRBV4-1,.
CASSQDLGLQETQYF,TGTGCCAGCAGCCAAGATCTCGGACTCCAAGAGACCCAGTACTTC,.,TRBJ2-5,TRBV14,.
CASSIPGPRQPQHF,TGTGCCAGTAGTATACCAGGGCCTCGGCAGCCCCAGCATTTT,.,TRBJ1-5,TRBV19,.
CSVARDLNYGYTF,TGCAGCGTTGCTCGGGATCTCAACTATGGCTACACCTTC,.,TRBJ1-2,TRBV29-1,.
CASSPPGQGYSPLHF,TGTGCCAGCAGCCCCCCGGGACAGGGGTACTCACCCCTCCACTTT,TRBD1,TRBJ1-6,TRBV7-9,many
CASYKEGGPTDTQYF,TGTGCCAGCTATAAGGAGGGGGGGCCCACAGATACGCAGTATTTT,.,TRBJ2-3,TRBV27,few
CASSLVFGAGELFF,TGTGCCAGCAGCTTAGTGTTCGGGGCCGGGGAGCTGTTTTTT,.,TRBJ2-2,TRBV7-2,few
CASSLGGRVAGANVLTF,TGCGCCAGCAGCTTGGGGGGCAGGGTGGCCGGGGCCAACGTCCTGACTTTC,.,TRBJ2-6,TRBV5-1,.
CASSEASGGNEKLFF,TGTGCCAGCAGTGAAGCAAGCGGGGGTAATGAAAAACTGTTTTTT,.,TRBJ1-4,TRBV6-1,few
CASRDDSYGYTF,TGCGCCAGCAGAGACGACAGCTATGGCTACACCTTC,.,TRBJ1-2,TRBV5-1,.
CASSPRTVTYEQYF,TGTGCCAGCAGTCCCAGGACAGTTACCTACGAGCAGTACTTC,.,TRBJ2-7,TRBV6-6,few
CASSVARPQAYNEQFF,TGTGCCAGCAGCGTAGCTAGACCACAGGCCTACAATGAGCAGTTCTTC,.,TRBJ2-1,TRBV9,.
CASSQGPGMDTGELFF,TGCGCCAGCAGCCAAGGCCCCGGTATGGACACCGGGGAGCTGTTTTTT,.,TRBJ2-2,TRBV4-3,.
CSVGEEDQPQHF,TGCAGCGTTGGGGAGGAGGATCAGCCCCAGCATTTT,.,TRBJ1-5,TRBV29-1,.
CASSRTGTGVWGGLVETQYF,TGCGCCAGCAGCAGGACAGGGACAGGGGTCTGGGGGGGACTGGTTGAGACCCAGTACTTC,TRBD1,TRBJ2-5,TRBV4-3,few
CSVKGTSGGREQFF,TGCAGCGTTAAGGGGACTAGCGGGGGTCGTGAGCAGTTCTTC,TRBD2,TRBJ2-1,TRBV29-1,few
CSVEGQVNTEAFF,TGCAGCGTTGAAGGACAGGTGAACACTGAAGCTTTCTTT,.,TRBJ1-1,TRBV29-1,many
CASSLTPSGIIYEQYF,TGTGCCAGCAGCTTGACCCCTAGCGGGATTATCTACGAGCAGTACTTC,TRBD2,TRBJ2-7,TRBV7-9,few
CATSRDPGTTYNEQFF,TGTGCCACCAGCAGAGATCCCGGGACTACCTACAATGAGCAGTTCTTC,TRBD2,TRBJ2-1,TRBV15,few
CASSPLTGVPQHF,TGCGCCAGCAGCCCTCTTACGGGGGTCCCCCAGCATTTT,.,TRBJ1-5,TRBV4-1,few
CASSLVTGGSYNSPLHF,TGTGCCAGCAGCTTAGTAACAGGGGGGTCCTATAATTCACCCCTCCACTTT,TRBD1,TRBJ1-6,TRBV7-2,.
CASSKRTAPYTDTQYF,TGTGCCAGCAGCAAAAGGACTGCCCCGTACACAGATACGCAGTATTTT,.,TRBJ2-3,TRBV7-2,few
CASSVDPTGWPPQVEAFF,TGTGCCAGCAGCGTAGATCCCACAGGGTGGCCTCCCCAGGTCGAAGCTTTCTTT,.,TRBJ1-1,TRBV9,few
CASSYSTGSSYNEQFF,TGTGCCAGCAGTTACTCAACAGGGTCTTCCTACAATGAGCAGTTCTTC,.,TRBJ2-1,TRBV6-5,.
CASSLAAGAQNYGYTF,TGTGCCAGCAGCTTAGCTGCGGGGGCCCAGAACTATGGCTACACCTTC,.,TRBJ1-2,TRBV7-2,few
CASSETDEGSIDEQYF,TGTGCCAGCAGTGAAACGGATGAGGGTTCAATCGACGAGCAGTACTTC,.,TRBJ2-7,TRBV6-1,.
CASSLVAGSSLYEQYF,TGTGCCAGCAGCTTAGTGGCGGGCTCCAGCCTCTACGAGCAGTACTTC,.,TRBJ2-7,TRBV11-2,few
CASSLGLAYEQYF,TGTGCCAGCAGCTTGGGACTAGCCTACGAGCAGTACTTC,TRBD2,TRBJ2-7,TRBV7-2,.
CASSPLQGSNTEAFF,TGTGCCAGCTCACCTCTTCAGGGCTCGAACACTGAAGCTTTCTTT,.,TRBJ1-1,TRBV18,.
CASSVRPPSEQFF,TGTGCCAGCAGTGTGAGGCCCCCTAGTGAGCAGTTCTTC,.,TRBJ2-1,TRBV2,.
CASSLGAETQYF,TGTGCCAGCAGCCTGGGGGCGGAGACCCAGTACTTC,.,TRBJ2-5,TRBV11-3,few